Listed below are T cell receptor beta chains from one sample, sequenced in a study of PD-L1 blockade in urothelial cancer. The method was immunoSEQ multiplex PCR; TCRdb's version includes in-frame clones alone and lacks a portion of them. The data hold 24,000 or so clones, with more than 70% observed a single time. Sequencing was performed on PBMCs, taken around atezolizumab (anti-PD-L1) treatment. The receptors stem from a man in his 70s with urothelial cancer. Both conserved end residues are part of each CDR3. The D gene is left open where the match is weak. Clone size, where shown, is once, few, many, or a class for clones that have expanded.

size,V,D,length,J,DNA,CDR3
few,TRBV6-1,NA,17,TRBJ2-3,TGTGCCAGCAGTGAAGTGTGGGGAGAAATCGGCACAGATACGCAGTATTTT,CASSEVWGEIGTDTQYF
NA,TRBV6-5,TRBD2,12,TRBJ2-1,TGTGCCAGCAGGAGACTAGCGGGTGGGCAGTTCTTC,CASRRLAGGQFF
NA,TRBV7-8,TRBD2,16,TRBJ2-7,TGTGCCAGCAGCTTTTCGGGACTAGCGCAGACCTACGAGCAGTACTTC,CASSFSGLAQTYEQYF
NA,TRBV27,TRBD2,17,TRBJ2-5,TGTGCCAGCTCACGTAGAGGGACTAGCAACAGTCAAGAGACCCAGTACTTC,CASSRRGTSNSQETQYF
NA,TRBV27,TRBD1,17,TRBJ2-7,TGTGCCAGCAGTTTACAGGGCCCCGGGACAGGGGCTGAAGAGCAGTACTTC,CASSLQGPGTGAEEQYF
NA,TRBV29-1,NA,14,TRBJ1-2,TGCAGCGTTGGAGGAATTGGGAGAAACTATGGCTACACCTTC,CSVGGIGRNYGYTF
NA,TRBV11-3,TRBD2,14,TRBJ2-3,TGTGCCAGCAGCTTATCCAGCGGGGCAGATACGCAGTATTTT,CASSLSSGADTQYF
NA,TRBV5-4,NA,14,TRBJ1-1,TGTGCCAGCAGCTTGGGCGGAGGGCCCACTGAAGCTTTCTTT,CASSLGGGPTEAFF
NA,TRBV11-3,NA,15,TRBJ2-5,TGTGCCAGCAGCTTAGACCAGGGCCTTCAAGAGACCCAGTACTTC,CASSLDQGLQETQYF
NA,TRBV5-4,NA,12,TRBJ2-5,TGTGCCAGCTCTGATAGTCTTGAGACCCAGTACTTC,CASSDSLETQYF
NA,TRBV18,NA,14,TRBJ1-2,TGTGCCAGCTCACCACAGGGGCGCAACTATGGCTACACCTTC,CASSPQGRNYGYTF
NA,TRBV25-1,TRBD1,13,TRBJ1-2,TGTGCCAGCAGCTTTCAGGGGGCGGGGGGCTACACCTTC,CASSFQGAGGYTF
NA,TRBV7-8,TRBD1,14,TRBJ1-4,TGTGCCAGCACGACAGGGGGACTCAAGAGGGGACTGTTTTTT,CASTTGGLKRGLFF
NA,TRBV7-3,TRBD1,15,TRBJ2-5,TGTGCCAGCAGCGCCTACAGGGGTGAGGCAGAGACCCAGTACTTC,CASSAYRGEAETQYF
NA,TRBV30,TRBD2,13,TRBJ2-5,TGTGCCTGGAGTAGGCTAGCGGCAGAGACCCAGTACTTC,CAWSRLAAETQYF
NA,TRBV28,TRBD1,14,TRBJ1-1,TGTGCCAGCAGTTTATCAGGGGGGAACACTGAAGCTTTCTTT,CASSLSGGNTEAFF
NA,TRBV2,NA,13,TRBJ2-1,TGTGCCAGCAAAACTGGCTCCTACAATGAGCAGTTCTTC,CASKTGSYNEQFF
few,TRBV11-3,NA,13,TRBJ1-1,TGTGCCAGCAGCCGAGAGGTGGACACTGAAGCTTTCTTT,CASSREVDTEAFF
NA,TRBV6-5,NA,14,TRBJ2-2,TGTGCCAGCAGTTACATAGAGAACACCGGGGAGCTGTTTTTT,CASSYIENTGELFF
NA,TRBV15,TRBD1,14,TRBJ1-1,TGTGCCACCAGCGGACCGACAGGGGACACTGAAGCTTTCTTT,CATSGPTGDTEAFF
NA,TRBV5-6,NA,16,TRBJ2-6,TGTGCCAGCGGTTCCGGGACACTCTCTGGGGCCAACGTCCTGACTTTC,CASGSGTLSGANVLTF
NA,TRBV4-1,NA,15,TRBJ1-1,TGCGCCAGCAGCCAAGGTCCCAGTTTGAACACTGAAGCTTTCTTT,CASSQGPSLNTEAFF
NA,TRBV7-8,TRBD1,18,TRBJ2-3,TGTGCCAGCAGCCGAAGGGATACAGGGGGCGGCTCGACAGATACGCAGTATTTT,CASSRRDTGGGSTDTQYF
NA,TRBV29-1,TRBD2,14,TRBJ2-1,TGCAGCGTTGAGCGGCGGGAGGGCTATGATGAGCAGTTCTTC,CSVERREGYDEQFF
NA,TRBV19,NA,14,TRBJ2-4,TGTGCCAGTAGTATTAGGCCGGAGGGTGGCATTCAGTACTTC,CASSIRPEGGIQYF
NA,TRBV4-2,NA,14,TRBJ2-2,TGTGCCAGCAGCCAAGACGGGGGTTCAGGGGAGCTGTTTTTT,CASSQDGGSGELFF
NA,TRBV7-8,TRBD1,15,TRBJ1-2,TGTGCCAGCAGCTCCGGGACAGGGGGAATTTATGGCTACACCTTC,CASSSGTGGIYGYTF
NA,TRBV5-8,NA,13,TRBJ1-6,TGTGCCAGCAGCGCAGGCAGGAATTCACCCCTCCACTTT,CASSAGRNSPLHF
few,TRBV7-9,NA,14,TRBJ1-4,TGTGCCAGCAGCTTCGGGATCGTCGGTGGAAAACTGTTTTTT,CASSFGIVGGKLFF
NA,TRBV5-1,TRBD1,14,TRBJ2-3,TGCGCCAGCAGCTTACAGGGGGCCCTAGATACGCAGTATTTT,CASSLQGALDTQYF
NA,TRBV9,TRBD1,14,TRBJ1-2,TGTGCCAGCAGCCCCCGTTTAAGGGGGCATGGCTACACCTTC,CASSPRLRGHGYTF
NA,TRBV10-1,NA,13,TRBJ2-5,TGCGCCAGCAGTGATTTAGCGACCGAGACCCAGTACTTC,CASSDLATETQYF
few,TRBV4-1,NA,12,TRBJ1-1,TGCGCCAGCAGCCAAGTAAGAAGAGGAGCTTTCTTT,CASSQVRRGAFF
few,TRBV5-6,NA,14,TRBJ2-1,TGTGCCAGCAGCTTAGGCACGATGGAGGGTGAGCAGTTCTTC,CASSLGTMEGEQFF
NA,TRBV6-6,NA,15,TRBJ1-5,TGTGCCAGCAGCCTAGGGGATCATAGCAATCAGCCCCAGCATTTT,CASSLGDHSNQPQHF
NA,TRBV5-4,NA,15,TRBJ1-2,TGTGCCAGCAGCTTACAGGGCCCAGGCGACTATGGCTACACCTTC,CASSLQGPGDYGYTF
few,TRBV4-3,TRBD1,16,TRBJ1-3,TGCGCCAGCAGCCAAGATTTGACAGGGAGTGGAAACACCATATATTTT,CASSQDLTGSGNTIYF
NA,TRBV5-1,TRBD2,16,TRBJ2-7,TGCGCCAGCAGCTTGAATAGAGGGAGCGGGAGTCCGGTGCAGTACTTC,CASSLNRGSGSPVQYF
NA,TRBV27,TRBD2,16,TRBJ2-1,TGTGCCAGCAGTTTAACTAGCGGGAGAGTAAGTAATGAGCAGTTCTTC,CASSLTSGRVSNEQFF
NA,TRBV7-7,TRBD1,14,TRBJ1-2,TGTGCCAGCAGACATTCAGGGGGCACATATGGCTACACCTTC,CASRHSGGTYGYTF
NA,TRBV5-1,TRBD1,15,TRBJ1-4,TGCGCCAGCAGCTTAACGGACAGGACTAATGAAAAACTGTTTTTT,CASSLTDRTNEKLFF
NA,TRBV7-6,NA,14,TRBJ2-3,TGTGCCAGCAGCGTGGCTAGCGACACAGATACGCAGTATTTT,CASSVASDTDTQYF
NA,TRBV7-3,NA,14,TRBJ2-3,TGTGCCAGCAGCTTTAACGCCCAGGCCGATACGCAGTATTTT,CASSFNAQADTQYF
NA,TRBV7-2,NA,12,TRBJ1-1,TGTGCCAGCAGCTCCGGGGGATTTGAAGCTTTCTTT,CASSSGGFEAFF
NA,TRBV6-5,NA,13,TRBJ2-7,TGTGCCAGCAGTCTCTTCGGGTCTTACGAGCAGTACTTC,CASSLFGSYEQYF
NA,TRBV5-5,NA,15,TRBJ2-5,TGTGCCAGCAGCTCTCCCACGGGACAACAAGAGACCCAGTACTTC,CASSSPTGQQETQYF
NA,TRBV11-2,TRBD1,13,TRBJ1-1,TGTGCCAGTGGTCCAGGGGGCTCGGTTGAAGCTTTCTTT,CASGPGGSVEAFF
NA,TRBV11-2,TRBD2,17,TRBJ2-1,TGTGCCAGCAGCCCTGGGACTAGCGGGAGATCCCACAATGAGCAGTTCTTC,CASSPGTSGRSHNEQFF
once,TRBV6-5,TRBD1,14,TRBJ1-2,TGTGCCAGCAGTGAGGACAGGGGGCGCGAAGGCTACACCTTC,CASSEDRGREGYTF
NA,TRBV9,TRBD1,20,TRBJ1-5,TGTGCCAGCAGCGTAGTTGGTGGGACAGGGGGCTATAGGGGCAATCAGCCCCAGCATTTT,CASSVVGGTGGYRGNQPQHF
few,TRBV4-2,TRBD2,16,TRBJ2-3,TGTGCCAGCAGCCAAGATGGACTAGCGGGAGGGGATACGCAGTATTTT,CASSQDGLAGGDTQYF
NA,TRBV7-9,TRBD2,19,TRBJ2-7,TGTGCCAGCAGCTTAGATTTGAAGGGACTAGCGGGAAGTCAGGACGAGCAGTACTTC,CASSLDLKGLAGSQDEQYF
NA,TRBV7-9,NA,13,TRBJ2-7,TGTGCCAGCAGCTTAGATGTGGGGAGCGAGCAGTACTTC,CASSLDVGSEQYF